Listed below are T cell receptor beta chains from one sample, sequenced in a study of CD8+ T cells in alopecia areata. TCRdb's table, derived via immunoSEQ multiplex PCR, lists solely in-frame clones and lacks some. In the table there are about 140,000 clones, about 60% of which are singletons. The sequenced sample was CD4+ T cells sorted from blood. Receptors originate from a human donor in good health. Both conserved end residues are part of each CDR3. A D gene is named only where the DNA matches it firmly. The size field is filled for only some rows; it gives once, few, many or a size class.

J gene | clone size | V gene | D gene | CDR3 protein | CDR3 DNA
TRBJ2-1 | - | TRBV27 | - | CASSLSIGRGSYNEQFF | TGTGCCAGCAGTTTATCGATTGGGCGGGGCTCCTACAATGAGCAGTTCTTC
TRBJ2-1 | few | TRBV14 | - | CASSLSGRGRYNEQFF | TGTGCCAGCAGCCTTTCGGGCCGGGGAAGATACAATGAGCAGTTCTTC
TRBJ1-1 | - | TRBV20-1 | TRBD1 | CSANRDRKTFF | TGCAGTGCTAACCGGGACAGGAAAACTTTCTTT
TRBJ2-1 | - | TRBV2 | - | CASRTGTTWDEQFF | TGTGCCAGCAGGACCGGGACAACCTGGGATGAGCAGTTCTTC
TRBJ2-7 | - | TRBV5-4 | - | CASSLGTYEQYF | TGTGCCAGCAGCTTGGGGACCTACGAGCAGTACTTC
TRBJ2-7 | - | TRBV2 | - | CASSEAGTLPPYF | TGTGCCAGCAGTGAAGCAGGGACTCTTCCGCCGTACTTC
TRBJ1-3 | - | TRBV29-1 | - | CSVGEGTGNTIYF | TGCAGCGTTGGGGAGGGGACGGGAAACACCATATATTTT
TRBJ1-5 | - | TRBV6-1 | - | CASSLGSNQPQHF | TGTGCCAGCAGTCTGGGGAGTAATCAGCCCCAGCATTTT
TRBJ2-5 | few | TRBV7-8 | - | CASSLGTEGQETQYF | TGTGCCAGCAGCTTAGGGACGGAGGGGCAAGAGACCCAGTACTTC
TRBJ2-7 | - | TRBV6-5 | - | CASSYNRAREQYF | TGTGCCAGCAGTTACAATAGGGCGAGGGAGCAGTACTTC
TRBJ2-4 | - | TRBV25-1 | TRBD2 | CASSDRLAGGGNIQYF | TGTGCCAGCAGTGACCGACTAGCGGGAGGTGGAAACATTCAGTACTTC
TRBJ2-7 | - | TRBV29-1 | - | CSVGLTLSEQYF | TGCAGCGTTGGTTTAACTTTGTCCGAGCAGTACTTC
TRBJ2-6 | - | TRBV28 | - | CASRGATDSGANVLTF | TGTGCCAGCAGAGGAGCGACAGACTCTGGGGCCAACGTCCTGACTTTC
TRBJ2-5 | - | TRBV29-1 | TRBD1 | CSVEAQGRKTQYF | TGCAGCGTTGAAGCACAGGGGCGGAAGACCCAGTACTTC
TRBJ2-5 | - | TRBV5-1 | TRBD1 | CASTPVAGQVETQYF | TGCGCCAGCACCCCGGTCGCGGGACAGGTGGAGACCCAGTACTTC
TRBJ2-5 | - | TRBV25-1 | TRBD2 | CASSGYWLAEETQYF | TGTGCCAGCAGTGGTTACTGGCTAGCGGAAGAGACCCAGTACTTC
TRBJ2-1 | - | TRBV19 | TRBD2 | CASIPGGSYNEQFF | TGTGCCAGTATACCGGGGGGCTCCTACAATGAGCAGTTCTTC
TRBJ2-5 | - | TRBV11-2 | TRBD2 | CASSWLAGTETQYF | TGTGCCAGCAGCTGGCTAGCGGGAACGGAGACCCAGTACTTC
TRBJ2-7 | few | TRBV6-6 | - | CASSYSGKGLHEQYF | TGTGCCAGCAGTTACTCAGGGAAGGGTCTCCACGAGCAGTACTTC
TRBJ2-5 | few | TRBV7-8 | TRBD2 | CASSLRGRGETQYF | TGTGCCAGCAGCTTGAGAGGGCGGGGGGAGACCCAGTACTTC
TRBJ1-1 | - | TRBV7-9 | TRBD1 | CASSLQGARNTEAFF | TGTGCCAGCAGCTTACAGGGGGCGCGGAACACTGAAGCTTTCTTT
TRBJ2-5 | - | TRBV7-2 | - | CASSFVVPRPETQYF | TGTGCCAGCAGTTTCGTGGTCCCTAGGCCTGAGACCCAGTACTTC
TRBJ1-5 | - | TRBV27 | - | CASSLSRDIRQPQHF | TGTGCCAGCAGTTTGTCCAGGGATATTAGGCAGCCCCAGCATTTT
TRBJ2-1 | - | TRBV29-1 | TRBD2 | CSVAGLAGVSEQFF | TGCAGCGTTGCGGGACTAGCGGGAGTCAGTGAGCAGTTCTTC
TRBJ2-2 | - | TRBV4-1 | TRBD2 | CASSQELVAGATGELFF | TGCGCCAGCAGCCAAGAGTTGGTAGCGGGAGCCACCGGGGAGCTGTTTTTT
TRBJ2-7 | - | TRBV2 | - | CASSQTTVESYEQYF | TGTGCCAGCAGTCAAACGACAGTAGAGTCCTACGAGCAGTACTTC
TRBJ2-7 | few | TRBV29-1 | - | CSARTGTIYEQYF | TGCAGCGCCCGTACCGGGACAATTTACGAGCAGTACTTC
TRBJ2-2 | - | TRBV29-1 | - | CSAQGGQYTGELFF | TGCAGCGCCCAGGGGGGTCAGTACACCGGGGAGCTGTTTTTT
TRBJ2-1 | few | TRBV2 | TRBD1 | CASSRGLSYNEQFF | TGTGCCAGCAGCAGGGGGCTGTCCTACAATGAGCAGTTCTTC
TRBJ1-1 | - | TRBV29-1 | - | CSVHRGREAFF | TGCAGCGTTCATCGGGGGCGTGAAGCTTTCTTT
TRBJ2-6 | - | TRBV10-2 | - | CASSESDRYSGANVLTF | TGCGCCAGCAGTGAGTCAGACAGATACTCTGGGGCCAACGTCCTGACTTTC
TRBJ2-3 | - | TRBV5-4 | TRBD2 | CASSLRLAGGLKDTQYF | TGTGCCAGCAGCTTGAGACTAGCGGGAGGGCTTAAAGATACGCAGTATTTT
TRBJ1-1 | - | TRBV30 | - | CAWSRDATEAFF | TGTGCCTGGAGCAGGGACGCCACTGAAGCTTTCTTT
TRBJ2-1 | - | TRBV15 | TRBD1 | CATKLHRDRDNEQFF | TGTGCCACCAAGCTACACCGGGACAGGGACAATGAGCAGTTCTTC
TRBJ2-4 | - | TRBV30 | - | CAWSVRARDIQYF | TGTGCCTGGAGTGTAAGGGCGAGGGACATTCAGTACTTC
TRBJ2-5 | - | TRBV5-1 | - | CASSSRDPKFQETQYF | TGCGCCAGCAGCTCCCGGGATCCAAAATTCCAAGAGACCCAGTACTTC
TRBJ2-5 | few | TRBV5-6 | - | CASSFGLAETQYF | TGTGCCAGCAGCTTCGGGCTAGCTGAGACCCAGTACTTC
TRBJ2-7 | - | TRBV5-6 | - | CASSLGRDEQYF | TGTGCCAGCAGCTTGGGTCGGGACGAGCAGTACTTC
TRBJ1-3 | few | TRBV30 | - | CAWSRGTPSGNTIYF | TGTGCCTGGAGTAGGGGGACTCCCTCTGGAAACACCATATATTTT
TRBJ2-3 | - | TRBV6-6 | - | CASTADRPSTDTQYF | TGTGCCAGCACCGCCGACAGGCCGAGCACAGATACGCAGTATTTT